This T cell receptor (beta chain) derives from a study of long-term antiretroviral therapy in people with HIV. Study-wide results and limits: Subsequent to ART, diversity was augmented yet persisted below that of transplant donor controls. The ART regimens used between 2004 and 2017 may be less effective than current ones. Clones that had undergone expansion before ART dominated the repertoire at all time points.

Runs used v3.0 of the immunoSEQ assay and were done at survey level. Assay: immunoSEQ multiplex PCR; the TCRdb copy retains only in-frame clones and omits some. The sample has approximately 23,000 clones, 85% to 90% seen once. Details on this clone: Its antigen remains unidentified.

Prior to DNA extraction, the samples held about 1-10 million cryopreserved PBMC. Germline values: CDR1 LNHDA, CDR2 SQIVND (reference sequence). V was clipped by 4 bases and J by 5 bases, with 14 bases between them. The length of the CDR3 is 14 residues. Sequenced here: unsorted PBMCs, sampled just over 2.6 years after starting antiretroviral therapy. This clonotype was obtained from a man aged 35 to 55 with HIV. The V call is TRBV19, the J call TRBJ1-2; D unresolved. The CDR3 loop is CASSRYSVNYGYTF. In DNA, the CDR3 is TGTGCCAGTAGTAGGTACAGTGTAAATTATGGCTACACCTTC.